This TCR beta chain appears in the sequencing data of a study of T cells in Graves' hyperthyroidism and ophthalmopathy. Study-wide points: Also found in blood were most expanded thyroid clonotypes above 0.001. Ophthalmopathy and stable hyperthyroidism were told apart by a 13 V-J model.

The CDR3 regions of TCR beta were amplified from RNA transcripts. TCR CDR3 underwent first-round RT-PCR with the HTBI primer set. TCRdb reanalysed the multiplex PCR reads using MiXCR and keeps one entry per CDR3 protein. The table includes a few hundred thousand distinct CDR3 sequences, around 14% detected once. Each diagnosis drew on symptoms, thyroxine, TRAb, thyroid ultrasound and orbital computed tomography findings. V lost 3 bases to trimming and J lost 4 bases; unmatched junction nucleotides: 9. Germline CDR1 DFQATT, CDR2 SNEGSKA (reference sequence). This CDR3 is 15 amino acids long. This clonotype was seen ten or more times. The antigen is unknown.

The material sequenced was blood. This chain connects TRBV20-1 to TRBJ2-1, with 7 bases matching TRBD1. The source of this sequence is a woman in her thirties with Graves' hyperthyroidism. The CDR3 loop reads CSASRTGDPYNEQFF. CDR3 sequence (DNA): TGCAGTGCTAGCAGGACAGGCGATCCTTACAATGAGCAGTTCTTC.